This T cell receptor (beta chain) was recovered during a study of shared clonotypes between healthy human individuals. The study, taken as a whole, reports: Sharing across a handful of donors was seen in 4% to 5.5% of naive CD4 clonotypes.

The method was immunoSEQ multiplex PCR; TCRdb's version includes in-frame clones alone and lacks a portion of them. The profile shows some 2,100,000 clones, 90% to 97% of them singletons. Germline CDR1 and CDR2: KGHSH and LQKENI. The length of the CDR3 is 15 residues. Trimming removed 0 bases from V and 4 bases from J, with 12 bases in between. Comments on this clone: The antigen remains undetermined.

Material for sequencing was naive CD4+ T cells sorted from blood. Subset reported: CD45RA+ positively selected. This sequence joins TRBV18 and TRBJ1-1, with a weak D call TRBD1 (6 bases). The clonotype was recovered from a man aged 18-30 years in good health. The CDR3 nucleotides read TGTGCCAGCTCACCACCTAGCGGGGGGGCCACTGAAGCTTTCTTT. It specifies CASSPPSGGATEAFF. The variable domain in full, with the rest retrieved from reference TRBV18 and TRBJ1-1, is NAGVMQNPRHLVRRRGQEARLRCSPMKGHSHVYWYRQLPEEGLKFMVYLQKENIIDESGMPKERFSAEFPKEGPSILRIQQVVRGDSAAYFCASSPPSGGATEAFFGQGTRLTVV.